These 17 T cell receptor beta chains came from one sample sequenced in a study of CD8+ T cells in alopecia areata. In each case, RNA was isolated and then reverse transcribed into cDNA as the sequencing template. Sequencing was performed with immunoSEQ multiplex PCR; in TCRdb, only in-frame clones are kept and a portion is missing. The sample lists some 220,000 clones; roughly 56% were seen once. Treatment in this sample: oral pan-JAK inhibitor, 5-10 mg twice daily. The specimen comprised CD4+ T cells sorted from blood, sampled at week 4, from a patient treated with tofacitinib. The origin of the receptors is a human donor with alopecia areata.

The rearrangement links TRBV6-7 to TRBJ2-7; 8 bases fit TRBD1. TRBV6-7 is marked as an open reading frame, function uncertain. The CDR3 has 16 residues. J was trimmed by 2 bases and V by 5 bases; bases with no gene match: 11. The CDR3 DNA reads TGTGCCAGCAGTCCCAGAGGACAGGGAGATCCCTACGAGCAGTACTTC. Translated, it gives CASSPRGQGDPYEQYF.

The J gene is TRBJ2-4, the V gene TRBV6-6, with 9 bases fitting TRBD2. The CDR3 consists of 13 residues. CDR1 is MNHNY and CDR2 is SVGAGI in the germline V gene (reference sequence). The chain's CDR3 is CANSGGAKNIQYF. The DNA of the CDR3 is TGTGCGAATAGCGGGGGAGCCAAAAACATTCAGTACTTC.

J is TRBJ1-2 and V is TRBV30, with 7 bases aligning to TRBD1. Germline-derived CDR1 and CDR2 are GTSNPN and SVGIG (reference sequence). This CDR3 is built from 13 residues. With V trimmed by 3 bases and J by 8 bases, 9 bases remained unmatched. CDR3 in amino acids: CAWSERQGYGYTF. As DNA, the CDR3 is TGTGCCTGGAGCGAGAGACAGGGCTACGGCTACACCTTC.

The chain couples TRBV4-3 to TRBJ1-1, with a tentative D call TRBD1 (5 bases). Trimming pared 5 bases from V and 4 bases from J, leaving 17 bases between. The germline V gene has CDR1 LGHNA and CDR2 YSLEER. The CDR3 totals 15 residues. CDR3 residues: CASSTQDTRGTEAFF. The CDR3 region has the DNA TGCGCCAGCAGCACACAGGACACCCGTGGCACTGAAGCTTTCTTT.

The chain uses TRBV5-1 and TRBJ2-2; TRBD1 is a possible D gene (5 bases). The CDR3 runs 13 residues. V shed 4 bases and J shed 4 bases, with 8 bases lying between them. Germline CDR1 SGHRS, CDR2 YFSETQ. In DNA, the CDR3 is TGCGCCAGCAGCCAGGGTCGCACCGGGGAGCTGTTTTTT. Protein product: CASSQGRTGELFF.

Turning to this clone: The sample carries other DNA sequences with the same CDR3. The gene calls are TRBV5-1 and TRBJ2-2, with no clear D. The CDR3 has 14 residues. CDR1 and CDR2 (germline): SGHRS, YFSETQ. The V end lost 0 bases, the J end lost 4 bases, and 7 bases lay between the germline ends. For the CDR3, the DNA is TGCGCCAGCAGCTTGGAAGGTGCCACCGGGGAGCTGTTTTTT. Protein product: CASSLEGATGELFF.

Only a few counts were recorded for this clone. This chain links TRBV29-1 with TRBJ2-1; D gene unclear. V was cut by 4 bases and J by 6 bases, with 19 bases left in between. The CDR3 is 15 residues long. Germline V gene lookup returns CDR1 SQVTM and CDR2 ANQGSEA. The CDR3: CSVVSASWKGNEQFF. The CDR3 DNA follows: TGCAGCGTTGTTTCGGCCTCGTGGAAGGGCAATGAGCAGTTCTTC.

The chain recombines TRBV7-9 with TRBJ1-4; possible D gene TRBD1, 5 bases. The CDR3 spans 17 residues. Trimming removed 5 bases at V and 0 bases at J, with 16 bases between. Germline V lookup: CDR1 SEHNR, CDR2 FQNEAQ (reference sequence). The CDR3 loop is CASSPRGGEATNEKLFF. In nucleotides, the CDR3 is TGTGCCAGCAGCCCACGGGGGGGGGAAGCAACTAATGAAAAACTGTTTTTT.

The chain joins TRBV7-9 to TRBJ2-1; a possible D gene is TRBD1 (6 bases). Deletions cut 0 bases from V and 6 bases from J, with 9 bases between. Germline V gene sequence: CDR1 SEHNR, CDR2 FQNEAQ (reference sequence). The CDR3 contains 14 residues. CDR3 amino acids: CASSLAGQSNEQFF. In DNA form, the CDR3 reads TGTGCCAGCAGCTTAGCCGGACAGAGCAATGAGCAGTTCTTC.

This chain links TRBV7-2 with TRBJ2-2; D is unresolved. Germline CDR1 SGHTA, CDR2 FQGNSA. The V and J ends lost 1 base and 0 bases respectively, with 9 bases between them. The CDR3 loop spans 16 amino acids. The CDR3 here is CASSLESRTNTGELFF. In DNA, the CDR3 is TGTGCCAGCAGCTTAGAGTCCAGGACGAACACCGGGGAGCTGTTTTTT.

As for this clone: This same CDR3 is encoded by further DNA sequences in the sample. V is TRBV11-2 and J is TRBJ2-7; D is possibly TRBD2 (5 bases). CDR1 and CDR2 from the germline V gene are SGHAT and FQNNGV. The V and J ends lost 1 base and 7 bases respectively, with 8 bases between them. The CDR3 loop spans 12 amino acids. CDR3 in amino acids: CASSLAGGEQYF. The CDR3 DNA sequence: TGTGCCAGCAGCTTAGCAGGCGGGGAGCAGTACTTC.

This chain uses TRBV4-3 with TRBJ1-2, with 8 bases lining up with TRBD1. CDR1 LGHNA and CDR2 YSLEER come from the germline V gene. The CDR3 extends over 15 amino acids. Trimming removed 2 bases from V and 8 bases from J; junction bases left unmatched: 10. The CDR3 nucleotides read TGCGCCAGCAGCCAATTGCCCCAGGGGGCTGGGGGCTACACCTTC. Translating it yields CASSQLPQGAGGYTF.

This clone was observed a handful of times. The V gene is TRBV6-5, the J gene TRBJ1-5; D not resolved. CDR1 is MNHEY, CDR2 SVGAGI, per germline. The V end lost 3 bases, the J end lost 7 bases, and 10 bases lay between the germline ends. The CDR3 loop spans 13 amino acids. The CDR3 reads CASSYTGKQPQHF. DNA of the CDR3: TGTGCCAGCAGTTATACGGGTAAGCAGCCCCAGCATTTT.

The chain joins TRBV15 to TRBJ2-1, with D possibly matching TRBD2 (6 bases). CDR3 length equals 13 residues. V dropped 0 bases and J dropped 14 bases, with 14 bases sitting between them. Germline V gene data show CDR1 as LNHNV and CDR2 as YYDKDF (reference sequence). CDR3 loop: CATSRDLGGREFF. Here the CDR3 DNA reads TGTGCCACCAGCAGAGACTTGGGGGGTAGGGAGTTCTTC.

The chain joins TRBV29-1 to TRBJ2-3; no definite D call. This CDR3 region has 11 residues. Trimming shortened V by 2 bases and J by 0 bases, and 0 bases separated the two germline ends. Germline V lookup: CDR1 SQVTM, CDR2 ANQGSEA. As DNA, the CDR3 is TGCAGCGTTGAAAGCACAGATACGCAGTATTTT. It encodes CSVESTDTQYF.

The V and J genes are TRBV29-1 and TRBJ2-7; 7 bases line up with TRBD1. Germline V CDR1 and CDR2: SQVTM, ANQGSEA. Trimming took 6 bases from V and 3 from J; bases not matched to a gene: 5. This CDR3 region has 12 residues. The CDR3 nucleotides read TGCAGCGTCCGGGACAGATACTACGAGCAGTACTTC. Protein sequence: CSVRDRYYEQYF.

This sequence joins TRBV6-6 and TRBJ1-5; D is unresolved. The length of the CDR3 is 13 residues. Trimming stripped 7 bases from V and 1 base from J, with 8 bases between. Germline V gene data show CDR1 as MNHNY and CDR2 as SVGAGI (reference sequence). CDR3 protein: CASNLDSNQPQHF. The CDR3 coding sequence is TGTGCCAGCAACCTTGACAGCAATCAGCCCCAGCATTTT.